One and the same sample provided the 22 T cell receptor beta chains below, sequenced in a study of T cell responses to AZD1222 COVID-19 vaccine. Generated by immunoSEQ multiplex PCR, the TCRdb table keeps only in-frame clones and is missing some. This table has around 83,000 clones, 90% appearing once. The sample in question was peripheral blood, obtained 28 days after the second AZD1222 dose. The origin of the receptors is an adult who received the AZD1222 COVID-19 vaccine.

V gene TRBV9 combines with J gene TRBJ1-3, with 8 positions matching TRBD1. This CDR3 contains 14 residues. V lost 10 bases and J lost 4; bases outside the gene matches: 10. Germline CDR1 SGDLS, CDR2 YYNGEE. CDR3 sequence (DNA): TGTGCCTCCAACACAGGGGGGGAAGGAAACACCATATATTTT. Translating it yields CASNTGGEGNTIYF.

The J gene is TRBJ2-1, the V gene TRBV5-1; D gene uncertain. This CDR3 is built from 15 residues. Germline-derived CDR1 and CDR2 are SGHRS and YFSETQ. Deletions cut 0 bases from V and 2 bases from J, with 9 bases between. The CDR3 loop is CASSLDPAAYNEQFF. In DNA form, the CDR3 reads TGCGCCAGCAGCTTGGATCCAGCTGCCTACAATGAGCAGTTCTTC.

The chain carries TRBV28 and TRBJ1-4, with 7 nucleotides matching TRBD1. After removal of 5 bases from V and 0 bases from J, the junction contained 6 bases not matched to a gene. Per germline, CDR1 MDHEN and CDR2 SYDVKM. This CDR3 region has 16 residues. Here the CDR3 reads CASSIRQGATNEKLFF. DNA for the CDR3: TGTGCCAGCAGTATTAGACAGGGTGCAACTAATGAAAAACTGTTTTTT.

The chain combines TRBV3-1 (or the pseudogene TRBV3-2) with TRBJ2-7, with 11 nucleotides matching TRBD1. After removal of 4 bases from V and 3 bases from J, the junction contained 5 bases not matched to a gene. The CDR3 has 15 amino acids. Germline V lookup: CDR1 LGHDT, CDR2 YNNKEL (reference sequence). The CDR3 DNA reads TGTGCCAGCAGCCGAGGGACAGGGGGGATCTACGAGCAGTACTTC. Translated, it gives CASSRGTGGIYEQYF.

This rearrangement joins TRBV11-2 to TRBJ2-5; D is unclear. Trimming shortened V by 5 bases and J by 5 bases, and 15 bases separated the two germline ends. The CDR3 covers 14 residues. The germline CDR1 and CDR2 sequences are SGHAT and FQNNGV. As DNA, the CDR3 is TGTGCCAGCAGCAACCGGCGGACGAGGGAGACCCAGTACTTC. Translating gives CASSNRRTRETQYF.

This sequence joins TRBV4-3 and TRBJ1-2; perhaps TRBD1 as D (5 bases). Germline CDR1 LGHNA, CDR2 YSLEER. The CDR3 covers 14 residues. Trimming took off 0 bases at V and 7 bases at J, with 12 bases between the two ends. The CDR3 loop is CASSQEKGTGGYTF. The DNA for the CDR3 is TGCGCCAGCAGCCAAGAGAAGGGGACCGGTGGCTACACCTTC.

The chain recombines TRBV6-5 with TRBJ2-5; TRBD1 agrees at 7 bases. Trimming removed 5 bases from V and 5 bases from J; junction bases left unmatched: 11. CDR3 size: 15 residues. Germline V lookup: CDR1 MNHEY, CDR2 SVGAGI. CDR3 loop: CASSLNRGDLETQYF. The CDR3 region has the DNA TGTGCCAGCAGTCTTAACAGGGGAGATTTGGAGACCCAGTACTTC.

This clone was seen only once. This chain connects TRBV18 to TRBJ1-2, with 7 bases lining up with TRBD1. V gave up 6 bases and J gave up 6 bases; unmatched junction bases: 10. This CDR3 is built from 14 residues. CDR1 is KGHSH, CDR2 LQKENI, per germline. CDR3 DNA: TGTGCCAGCTCCATACAAGGGGGCACGGATGGCTACACCTTC. It codes for CASSIQGGTDGYTF.

V gene TRBV12-3 or TRBV12-4 combines with J gene TRBJ2-3, with D tentatively TRBD1 or TRBD2 (5 bases each). Trimming took off 7 bases at V and 4 bases at J, with 12 bases between the two ends. There are 13 residues in the CDR3. Here the CDR3 reads CASILQGADTQYF. The DNA for the CDR3 is TGTGCCAGCATTCTTCAGGGAGCAGATACGCAGTATTTT.

The gene calls are TRBV5-6 and TRBJ2-7; 14 bases match TRBD2. CDR1 is SGHDT and CDR2 is YYEEEE in the germline V gene. This CDR3 has 15 residues. V lost 4 bases, J lost 3 bases, and 3 bases stayed unmatched. The DNA for the CDR3 is TGTGCCAGCAGCCCCGGACTAGCGGGAGGCTACGAGCAGTACTTC. Translating gives CASSPGLAGGYEQYF.

With respect to this clone: Since no conserved phenylalanine or tryptophan closes the CDR3, a read error is the likely cause. It is unclear where the CDR3 begins or ends on the DNA, so no DNA is shown, and the CDR3 is as TCRdb lists it. The chain uses TRBV6-1 and TRBJ1-1; the table names TRBD1, a call not compared with the DNA. The CDR3 spans 12 amino acids, including both terminal residues. Per germline, CDR1 MNHNS and CDR2 SASEGT. The CDR3: CASSEGGTGGLG.

The chain combines TRBV5-6 with TRBJ1-2; 8 nucleotides agree with TRBD1. V shed 3 bases, J shed 5 bases, and the junction held 12 bases outside the gene matches. Germline values: CDR1 SGHDT, CDR2 YYEEEE. The CDR3 is 16 amino acids. CDR3 coding DNA: TGTGCCAGCAGCTCCCCAGCCTTGGACAGGGATTATGGCTACACCTTC. It is translated as CASSSPALDRDYGYTF.

The chain employs TRBV12-5 and TRBJ1-1; D is unresolved. V gave up 0 bases and J gave up 3 bases, with 11 bases separating them. The CDR3 contains 15 residues. The germline gives CDR1 LGHNT, CDR2 FRNRAP. As DNA, the CDR3 is TGTGCTAGTGGTTTGGTAGGAACAGACTACACTGAAGCTTTCTTT. As protein: CASGLVGTDYTEAFF.

Points on this clone: The junction departs from the called germline gene at one end, perhaps through a read error. V and J are TRBV7-9 and TRBJ1-2; D perhaps matches TRBD1 (5 bases). From germline, CDR1 is SEHNR and CDR2 FQNEAQ (reference sequence). The CDR3 totals 9 residues. As DNA, the CDR3 is TGTGCCAGCAGCCATCGGCAGGGCTTC. Translated: CASSHRQGF.

In this sample, this clone turned up a few times. The chain carries TRBV3-1 (or the pseudogene TRBV3-2) and TRBJ1-1, with D maybe TRBD1 (6 bases). The V gene lost 2 bases and the J gene lost 1 base, with 8 bases spanning the gap. Germline V CDR1 and CDR2: LGHDT, YNNKEL (reference sequence). The CDR3 has 14 residues. The CDR3 here is CASSQQGWNTEAFF. The CDR3 bases are TGTGCCAGCAGCCAACAGGGGTGGAACACTGAAGCTTTCTTT.

The V and J genes are TRBV6-5 and TRBJ1-1, with TRBD1 matching over 7 bases. The V and J ends lost 2 bases and 8 bases, in that order; junction bases with no gene match: 5. Germline V gene sequence: CDR1 MNHEY, CDR2 SVGAGI. This CDR3 contains 13 residues. In DNA form, the CDR3 reads TGTGCCAGCAGTTACAGCGGACAGGCGGAAGCTTTCTTT. This codes for CASSYSGQAEAFF.

J is TRBJ1-4 and V is TRBV7-9, with TRBD1 matching 11 bases. CDR1 is SEHNR and CDR2 is FQNEAQ in the germline V gene (reference sequence). The CDR3 runs to 14 residues. V lost 5 bases, J lost 7 bases, and 3 bases stayed unmatched. CDR3 in amino acids: CASSQGQGGEKLFF. CDR3 in DNA: TGTGCCAGCAGCCAGGGACAGGGGGGTGAAAAACTGTTTTTT. Full variable domain (outside the CDR3, taken from reference TRBV7-9 and TRBJ1-4): DTGVSQNPRHKITKRGQNVTFRCDPISEHNRLYWYRQTLGQGPEFLTYFQNEAQLEKSRLLSDRFSAERPKGSFSTLEIQRTEQGDSAMYLCASSQGQGGEKLFFGSGTQLSVL.

V usage is TRBV19 and J usage is TRBJ2-3; 10 nucleotides line up with TRBD1. Looked up from germline, CDR1 is LNHDA and CDR2 is SQIVND (reference sequence). V gave up 6 bases and J gave up 4 bases; unmatched junction bases: 7. The CDR3 is 15 amino acids. The CDR3 region is CASRETGGAPDTQYF. Here the CDR3 DNA reads TGTGCCAGTAGAGAGACAGGGGGCGCCCCAGATACGCAGTATTTT.

The chain employs TRBV7-8 and TRBJ1-5; D is ambiguous. The CDR3 length is 15 residues. Germline CDR1 reads SGHVS; CDR2 reads FQNEAQ. V lost 2 bases, J lost 7 bases, and 15 bases lay in between. The CDR3 DNA sequence: TGTGCCAGCAGCTTAAGCCCCGGACGGGAGCAGCCCCAGCATTTT. Translation: CASSLSPGREQPQHF.

V usage is TRBV10-3 and J usage is TRBJ1-1; 11 nucleotides match TRBD1. This CDR3 is 14 amino acids long. V gave up 9 bases and J gave up 2 bases; unmatched junction bases: 5. CDR1 is ENHRY, CDR2 SYGVKD, per germline. CDR3 residues: CAIRTGGENTEAFF. In nucleotides, the CDR3 is TGTGCCATACGGACAGGGGGCGAAAACACTGAAGCTTTCTTT.

This clone was observed once. This rearrangement joins TRBV3-1 (or the pseudogene TRBV3-2) to TRBJ1-1; D is perhaps TRBD1 (6 bases). The germline V and J ends were trimmed by 0 bases and 11 bases, with 19 bases remaining between them. The germline CDR1 and CDR2 sequences are LGHDT and YNNKEL (reference sequence). This CDR3 has 15 amino acids. CDR3 in DNA: TGTGCCAGCAGCCAAGATTTGTGGCAGGGAAGGGGGGCTTTCTTT. Translating gives CASSQDLWQGRGAFF.

The chain uses TRBV4-3 and TRBJ1-2, with D possibly being TRBD1 (6 bases). The V gene lost 1 base and the J gene lost 4 bases, with 13 bases spanning the gap. The CDR3 totals 15 residues. Germline CDR1 and CDR2: LGHNA and YSLEER. The CDR3: CASSQGPRGPYGYTF. Here the CDR3 DNA reads TGCGCCAGCAGCCAAGGGCCGCGGGGGCCCTATGGCTACACCTTC.